The 3 T cell receptor beta chains reported below all come from one sample, sequenced in a study of blood T cell repertoires in COVID-19. Libraries were prepared by immunoSEQ multiplex PCR; TCRdb keeps only in-frame clonotypes and omits some of them. Of around 84,000 clones listed, around four fifths are singletons. The sequencing sample was made of peripheral blood. Receptors originate from a man at least 80 years old with active or convalescent COVID-19.

V is TRBV29-1 and J is TRBJ1-2; D not certain. Per germline, CDR1 SQVTM and CDR2 ANQGSEA. CDR3 length: 13 residues. V lost 4 bases to trimming and J lost 4 bases, with 13 bases between them. The CDR3 coding sequence is TGCAGCGTTGTGGGAGACGGAAGCTATGGCTACACCTTC. As protein: CSVVGDGSYGYTF.

In this sample, this clone turned up once. The chain carries TRBV5-1 and TRBJ2-1; TRBD2 matches at 10 bases. Germline loops: CDR1 SGHRS, CDR2 YFSETQ. V trimming: 5 bases; J trimming: 4 bases; junction bases outside the gene matches: 9. The length of the CDR3 is 16 residues. Here the CDR3 reads CASRPVAGGNYNEQFF. The CDR3, as DNA: TGCGCCAGCAGACCCGTAGCGGGGGGAAATTACAATGAGCAGTTCTTC. Filled out from reference TRBV5-1 and TRBJ2-1, the complete variable domain reads KAGVTQTPRYLIKTRGQQVTLSCSPISGHRSVSWYQQTPGQGLQFLFEYFSETQRNKGNFPGRFSGRQFSNSRSEMNVSTLELGDSALYLCASRPVAGGNYNEQFFGPGTRLTVL.

J is TRBJ2-2 and V is TRBV19, with 7 bases fitting TRBD1. CDR1 is LNHDA and CDR2 is SQIVND in the germline V gene (reference sequence). The CDR3 runs 16 residues. V was clipped by 3 bases and J by 4 bases; unmatched bases: 8. In DNA, the CDR3 is TGTGCCAGTAGTATTGGTACAGGGGTTCCCACCGGGGAGCTGTTTTTT. It codes for CASSIGTGVPTGELFF.